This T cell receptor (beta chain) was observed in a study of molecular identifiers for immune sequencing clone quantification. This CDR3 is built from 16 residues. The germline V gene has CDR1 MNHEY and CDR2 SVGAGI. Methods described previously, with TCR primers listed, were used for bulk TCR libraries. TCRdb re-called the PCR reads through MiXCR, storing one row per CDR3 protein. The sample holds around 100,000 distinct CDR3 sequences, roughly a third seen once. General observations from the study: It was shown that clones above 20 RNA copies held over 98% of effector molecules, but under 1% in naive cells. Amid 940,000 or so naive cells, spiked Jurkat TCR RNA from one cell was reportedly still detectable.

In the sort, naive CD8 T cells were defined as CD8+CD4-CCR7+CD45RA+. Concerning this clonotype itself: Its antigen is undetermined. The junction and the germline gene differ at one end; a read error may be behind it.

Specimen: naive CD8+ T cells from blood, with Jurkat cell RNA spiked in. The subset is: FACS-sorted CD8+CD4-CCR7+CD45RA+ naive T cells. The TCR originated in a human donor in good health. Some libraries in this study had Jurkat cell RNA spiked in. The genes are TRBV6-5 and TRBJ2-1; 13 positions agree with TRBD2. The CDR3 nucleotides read TGTGCCAGCAGTCTGCGGACTAGCGGGAGACACAATGAGCGGTTCTTC. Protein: CASSLRTSGRHNERFF.